The TCR beta chain described here comes from a study of glioma-infiltrating T cells after dendritic cell vaccination. Libraries were prepared by immunoSEQ multiplex PCR; TCRdb keeps only in-frame clonotypes and omits some of them. Of under 130,000 clones listed, 75% to 85% are singletons. This clone was picked up one time. J lost 0 bases, V lost 7 bases, and 4 bases had no gene match. Looked up from germline, CDR1 is SNHLY and CDR2 is FYNNEI. CDR3 size: 16 residues. The receptor was isolated from a human donor with glioblastoma. This specimen was blood, taken before dendritic cell vaccination. The chain employs TRBV2 and TRBJ2-6, with 9 positions matching TRBD1. The CDR3 protein is CASTETGGSGANVLTF. DNA for the CDR3: TGTGCCAGCACCGAGACAGGGGGCTCTGGGGCCAACGTCCTGACTTTC.